Below, one T cell receptor (beta chain) is given with its context. Which antigen it targets is not known. Nothing much larger sits one base from this clone, and base qualities are not available. The entry originates in a study of blood T cell repertoires in COVID-19 (dated by TCRdb to about 2020). Study-level background: Collaborator samples came from the United States, Italy and Spain and covered acute and convalescent phases of COVID-19. The material from the prospective study consisted of cDNA or gDNA derived from T cells, B-cell-depleted T cells, or PBMCs. Deeply sampled blood TCRbeta repertoires from subjects exposed to, actively infected with, or recovered from COVID-19 were included in the dataset. The repertoires were released in a freely available public database meant as a resource for research on the immune response to SARS-CoV-2. Samples were obtained from the ongoing ImmuneRACE study (first 160 participants) and from over a thousand subjects provided by 6 global collaborators. A de-identified subject ID, COVID-19 status, age in years and sex were almost always included in the sample metadata. Where available, HLA class I and class II types were obtained from metadata supplied by the sample provider rather than from assay-based typing.

The collaborating institutions used their own protocols to collect whole blood in K2EDTA tubes. Collaborator samples were shipped for TCRbeta analysis as frozen whole blood, isolated PBMCs, or DNA extracted from either sample type. TCRbeta CDR3 regions were amplified from genomic DNA by means of the immunoSEQ Assay, a bias-controlled multiplex PCR. From the authors' description of their analysis: The number of nucleated cells in each sample was estimated by amplification of reference gene primers within the assay. To quantify the absolute abundance of each unique TCRbeta CDR3 rearrangement, sequence reads were collapsed and filtered. Productive Simpson clonality was computed per sample as the square root of Simpson's diversity index over productive rearrangements. As stored in TCRdb, this immuneACCESS dataset retains in-frame rearrangements with V and J assigned. A fraction of the clones does not appear; measured against another copy, unresolved V genes explain less than half of the discrepancy, and the remainder lacks a known reason. V and J calls and clone size are those listed in that table; D and trimming were worked out from the DNA. Recorded for this sample are 40,000 or so clones; around 85% of them occurred a single time. Clones ranked in the top ten supply 9.5% to 15% of the sample.

The investigation overall reported the following: How much clinical and demographic metadata was included differed by source and by participant, and the metadata was provided uncurated.

This TCR derives from a human donor in a cohort sampled during active COVID-19. The specimen was peripheral blood.

The DNA reads TGTGCCAGCAGCCGGACAGGGGGAATCTCCTACGAGCAGTACTTC. It encodes CASSRTGGISYEQYF. This chain joins TRBV21-1 to TRBJ2-7; the D call in the table, TRBD1, was not verified against the DNA. TRBV21-1 is recorded as a pseudogene. From cysteine to phenylalanine, the CDR3 is 15 amino acids long. The entry retains the CDR3 DNA only, 45 bases that are in frame from base 1.